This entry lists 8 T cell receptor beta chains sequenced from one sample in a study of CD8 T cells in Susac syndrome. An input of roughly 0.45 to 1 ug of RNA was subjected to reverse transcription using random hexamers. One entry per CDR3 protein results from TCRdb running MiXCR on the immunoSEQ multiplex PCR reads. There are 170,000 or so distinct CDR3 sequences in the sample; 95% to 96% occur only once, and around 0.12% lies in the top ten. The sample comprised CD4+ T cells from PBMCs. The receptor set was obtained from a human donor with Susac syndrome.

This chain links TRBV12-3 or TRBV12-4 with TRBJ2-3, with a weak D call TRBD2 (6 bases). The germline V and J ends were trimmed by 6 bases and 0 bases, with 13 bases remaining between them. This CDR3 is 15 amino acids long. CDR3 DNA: TGTGCCAGCAGCAATAGCGGCGTAAGCACAGATACGCAGTATTTT. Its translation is CASSNSGVSTDTQYF.

The CDR3 region has the DNA TGTGCCAGCAGCCCCCAACCGGTTAGCGGGAGTGTTTACGAGCAGTACTTC. Its protein product is CASSPQPVSGSVYEQYF. The chain has TRBV3-1 and TRBJ2-7; 9 nucleotides match TRBD2. The V and J ends lost 4 bases and 4 bases, in that order; junction bases with no gene match: 14. This CDR3 comprises 17 residues. Germline values: CDR1 LGHDT, CDR2 YNNKEL (reference sequence).

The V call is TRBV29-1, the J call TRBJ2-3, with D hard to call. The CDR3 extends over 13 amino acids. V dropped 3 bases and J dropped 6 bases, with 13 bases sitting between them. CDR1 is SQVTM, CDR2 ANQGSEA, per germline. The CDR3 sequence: CSVELYPTDTQYF. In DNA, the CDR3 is TGCAGCGTTGAGCTATACCCCACTGATACGCAGTATTTT.

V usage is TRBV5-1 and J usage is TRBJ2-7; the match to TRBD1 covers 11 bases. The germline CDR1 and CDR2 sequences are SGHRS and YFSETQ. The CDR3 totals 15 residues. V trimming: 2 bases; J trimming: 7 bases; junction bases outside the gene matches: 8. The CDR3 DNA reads TGCGCCAGCAGCTTAATGGACAGGGGGCCGGAAGAGCAGTACTTC. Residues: CASSLMDRGPEEQYF.

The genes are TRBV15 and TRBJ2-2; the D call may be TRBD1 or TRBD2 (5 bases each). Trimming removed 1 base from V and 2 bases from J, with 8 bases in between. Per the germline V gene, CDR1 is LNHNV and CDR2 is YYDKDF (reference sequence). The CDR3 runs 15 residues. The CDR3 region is CATSRGDPNTGELFF. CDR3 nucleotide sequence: TGTGCCACCAGCAGAGGGGACCCTAACACCGGGGAGCTGTTTTTT.

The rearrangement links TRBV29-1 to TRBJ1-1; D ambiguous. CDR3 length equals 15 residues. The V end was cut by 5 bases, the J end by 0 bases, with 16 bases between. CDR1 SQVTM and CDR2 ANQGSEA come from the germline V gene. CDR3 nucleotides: TGCAGCGTTTCCCAGAAGTGGTGGATGAACACTGAAGCTTTCTTT. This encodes CSVSQKWWMNTEAFF. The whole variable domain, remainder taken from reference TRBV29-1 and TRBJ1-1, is SAVISQKPSRDICQRGTSLTIQCQVDSQVTMMFWYRQQPGQSLTLIATANQGSEATYESGFVIDKFPISRPNLTFSTLTVSNMSPEDSSIYLCSVSQKWWMNTEAFFGQGTRLTVV.

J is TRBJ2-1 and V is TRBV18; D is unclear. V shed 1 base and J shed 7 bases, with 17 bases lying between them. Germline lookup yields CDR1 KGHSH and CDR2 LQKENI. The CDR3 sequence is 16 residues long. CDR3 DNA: TGTGCCAGCTCACCACTACCGCGTGGGGTGGGGAATGAGCAGTTCTTC. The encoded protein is CASSPLPRGVGNEQFF.

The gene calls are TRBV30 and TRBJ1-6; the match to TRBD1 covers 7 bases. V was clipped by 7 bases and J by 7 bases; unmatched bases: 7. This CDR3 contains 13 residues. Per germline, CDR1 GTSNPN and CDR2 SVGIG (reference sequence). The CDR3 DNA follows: TGTGCCTCGGACGACAGGGACAATTCACCCCTCCACTTT. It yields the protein CASDDRDNSPLHF.